The clone carrying this TCR beta chain came up a few times. PCR was run on genomic DNA. The TCR beta CDR3 region was amplified using 30 forward and 13 reverse primers. Each CDR3 protein is one row after TCRdb ran MiXCR on the multiplex PCR reads. This sample carries a few hundred thousand distinct CDR3 sequences, around 47% of them seen once, and the ten largest clones take roughly 13%. The sample is drawn from a study of type 1 and type 2 diabetes patients. Whole-study context: The cohort mixed type 1 diabetes, type 2 diabetes and nondiabetic donors. CD4+ or CD8+ T cells were positively selected from PBMCs with microbeads.

The sample was peripheral blood mononuclear cells (PBMCs). The receptor comes from a man between 18 and 35 years old with type 2 diabetes.

The DNA of the CDR3 is TGCAGTGCGAGCGGGACAACGAACTACGAGCAGTACTTC. Its protein product is CSASGTTNYEQYF. The chain has TRBV20-1 and TRBJ2-7, with D possibly matching TRBD2 (7 bases). Germline values: CDR1 DFQATT, CDR2 SNEGSKA (reference sequence). With 6 bases removed from V and 3 bases from J, the gap between germline ends came to 15 bases. There are 13 residues in the CDR3.